This T cell receptor (beta chain) derives from a study of beta chain features in type 1 diabetes. In the study overall: There was similarity between patients and healthy donors in age, gender and cell yields. Findings and limits, study-wide: Naive, central memory and Treg TCRB repertoires seemed to resemble each other more closely in patients than they did in healthy donors. People with Type 1 diabetes carried modestly yet significantly shorter TCRB CDR3s in all four CD4+ subsets. For cells with high TCR expression, cDNA sequencing could yield over-representation.

What was sequenced were expressed TCRB transcripts, since all of the isolated RNA had been reverse transcribed. About 3.6 million reads was the average for naive, central memory and regulatory T cell samples. The repertoire was sequenced with immunoSEQ multiplex PCR; TCRdb's copy has only in-frame clones and lacks some. The top ten hold around 0.03% of the sample, which has more than 250,000 clones, over 20% seen once. This clone has a handful of counts. The antigen remains unidentified. The V gene lost 7 bases and the J gene lost 6 bases, with 16 bases spanning the gap. Germline lookup yields CDR1 SQVTM and CDR2 ANQGSEA. This CDR3 comprises 12 residues.

The sequence derives from a middle-aged woman with type 1 diabetes. Input material: naive CD4+ T cells from blood. This chain joins TRBV29-1 and TRBJ2-7, with D maybe TRBD1 (5 bases). The CDR3 region is CSARDRNFEQYF. In DNA, the CDR3 is TGCAGCGCTCGCGACAGAAACTTCGAGCAGTACTTC.